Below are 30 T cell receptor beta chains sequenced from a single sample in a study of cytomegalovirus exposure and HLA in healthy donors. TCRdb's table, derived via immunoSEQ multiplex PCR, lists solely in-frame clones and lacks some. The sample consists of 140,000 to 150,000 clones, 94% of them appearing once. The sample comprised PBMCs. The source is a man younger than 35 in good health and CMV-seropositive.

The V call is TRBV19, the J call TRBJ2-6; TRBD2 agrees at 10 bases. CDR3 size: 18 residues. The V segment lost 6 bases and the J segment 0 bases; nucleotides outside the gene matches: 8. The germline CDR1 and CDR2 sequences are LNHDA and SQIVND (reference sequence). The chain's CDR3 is CASSQSAGGSSGANVLTF. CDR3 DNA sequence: TGTGCCAGTAGCCAATCAGCGGGAGGGAGCTCTGGGGCCAACGTCCTGACTTTC.

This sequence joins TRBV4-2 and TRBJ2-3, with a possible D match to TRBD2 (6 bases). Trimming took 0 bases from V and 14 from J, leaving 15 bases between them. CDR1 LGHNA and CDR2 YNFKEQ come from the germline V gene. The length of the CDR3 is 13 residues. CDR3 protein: CASSQDTAGRPYF. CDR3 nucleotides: TGTGCCAGCAGCCAAGATACGGCAGGGAGGCCGTATTTT.

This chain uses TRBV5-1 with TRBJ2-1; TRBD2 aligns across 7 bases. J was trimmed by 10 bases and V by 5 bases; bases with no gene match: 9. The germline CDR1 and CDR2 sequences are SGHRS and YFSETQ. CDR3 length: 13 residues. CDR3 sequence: CASSMAGDPEQFF. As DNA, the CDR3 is TGCGCCAGCAGTATGGCGGGAGATCCCGAGCAGTTCTTC.

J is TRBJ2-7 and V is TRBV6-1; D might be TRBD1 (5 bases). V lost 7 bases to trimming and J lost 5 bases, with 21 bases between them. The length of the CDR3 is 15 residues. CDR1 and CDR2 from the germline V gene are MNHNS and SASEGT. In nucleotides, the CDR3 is TGTGCCAGCATACCCCCTCGCCAGGGTCCCAACGAGCAGTACTTC. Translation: CASIPPRQGPNEQYF.

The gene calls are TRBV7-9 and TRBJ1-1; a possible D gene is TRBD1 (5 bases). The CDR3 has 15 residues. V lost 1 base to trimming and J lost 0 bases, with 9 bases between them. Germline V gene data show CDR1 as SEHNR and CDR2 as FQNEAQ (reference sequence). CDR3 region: CASSLVAGVNTEAFF. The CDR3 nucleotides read TGTGCCAGCAGCTTAGTGGCGGGGGTGAACACTGAAGCTTTCTTT.

CDR3 sequence (DNA): TGTGCCAGCAGCCAAGTCAGGGCAGAGACCCAGTACTTC. It is translated as CASSQVRAETQYF. The V and J genes are TRBV14 and TRBJ2-5; tentatively, D is TRBD1 (5 bases). From germline, CDR1 is SGHDN and CDR2 FVKESK. Trimming took 1 base from V and 4 from J, leaving 7 bases between them. This CDR3 spans 13 amino acids.

CDR3 residues: CASRPTGSTNEKLFF. Here the CDR3 DNA reads TGCGCCAGCAGACCCACCGGGTCAACTAATGAAAAACTGTTTTTT. J is TRBJ1-4 and V is TRBV5-1, with D hard to call. This CDR3 spans 15 amino acids. From germline, CDR1 is SGHRS and CDR2 YFSETQ. The V gene lost 5 bases and the J gene lost 0 bases, with 11 bases spanning the gap.

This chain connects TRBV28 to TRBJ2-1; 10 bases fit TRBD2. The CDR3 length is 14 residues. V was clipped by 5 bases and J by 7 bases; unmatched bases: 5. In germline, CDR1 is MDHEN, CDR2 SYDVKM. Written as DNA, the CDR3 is TGTGCCAGCAGTCTAGCGGGAGATGGAAATGAGCAGTTCTTC. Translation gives CASSLAGDGNEQFF.

CDR3 nucleotide sequence: TGCGCCAGCAGCCAAGTCAACGCCCCGGGAACCGGGGAGCTGTTTTTT. As protein: CASSQVNAPGTGELFF. The V call is TRBV4-1, the J call TRBJ2-2; D is perhaps TRBD2 (5 bases). This CDR3 comprises 16 residues. V was shortened by 1 base and J by 5 bases, with 14 bases between the two germline ends. The germline gives CDR1 MGHRA, CDR2 YSYEKL.

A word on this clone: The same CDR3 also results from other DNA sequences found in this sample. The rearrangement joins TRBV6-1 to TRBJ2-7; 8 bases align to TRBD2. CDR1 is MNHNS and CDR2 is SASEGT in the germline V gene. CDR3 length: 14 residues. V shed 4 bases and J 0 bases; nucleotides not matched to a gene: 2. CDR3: CASSVSGSSYEQYF. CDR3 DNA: TGTGCCAGCAGTGTCAGCGGGAGCTCCTACGAGCAGTACTTC.

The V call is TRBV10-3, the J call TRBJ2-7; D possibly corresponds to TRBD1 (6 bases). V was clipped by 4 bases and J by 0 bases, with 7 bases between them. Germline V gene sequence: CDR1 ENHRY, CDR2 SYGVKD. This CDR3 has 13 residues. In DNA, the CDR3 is TGTGCCATCAGTGGACAGGACTCCTACGAGCAGTACTTC. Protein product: CAISGQDSYEQYF.

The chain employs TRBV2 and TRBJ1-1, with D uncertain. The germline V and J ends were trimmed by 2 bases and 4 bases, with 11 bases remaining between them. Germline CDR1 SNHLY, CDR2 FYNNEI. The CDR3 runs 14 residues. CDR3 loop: CASSESLASTEAFF. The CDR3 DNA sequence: TGTGCCAGCAGTGAATCTTTGGCCTCCACTGAAGCTTTCTTT.

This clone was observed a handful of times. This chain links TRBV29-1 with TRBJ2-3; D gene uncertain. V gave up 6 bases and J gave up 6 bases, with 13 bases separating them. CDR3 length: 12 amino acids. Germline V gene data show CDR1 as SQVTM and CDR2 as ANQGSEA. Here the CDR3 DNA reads TGCAGCGTGGATGGGCAAAGGGATACGCAGTATTTT. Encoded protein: CSVDGQRDTQYF.

The CDR3 DNA reads as TGCGCCAGCAGCCCCGAGACAAGCACAGATACGCAGTATTTT. Translated: CASSPETSTDTQYF. This sequence joins TRBV5-1 and TRBJ2-3; no firm D call. Trimming took 4 bases from V and 0 from J, leaving 9 bases between them. This CDR3 spans 14 amino acids. Germline-derived CDR1 and CDR2 are SGHRS and YFSETQ.

The chain's CDR3 is CASSVRIPRDVGNQPQHF. The CDR3 DNA follows: TGTGCCAGCAGTGTGCGAATACCTCGGGATGTCGGCAATCAGCCCCAGCATTTT. The chain recombines TRBV6-4 with TRBJ1-5; D not certain. This CDR3 has 18 residues. Trimming removed 4 bases at V and 2 bases at J, with 21 bases between. Germline CDR1 is MRHNA and CDR2 is SNTAGT.

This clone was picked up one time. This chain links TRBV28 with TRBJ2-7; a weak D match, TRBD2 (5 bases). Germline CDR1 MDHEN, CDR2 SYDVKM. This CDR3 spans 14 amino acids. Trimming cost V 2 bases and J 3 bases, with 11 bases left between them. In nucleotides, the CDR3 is TGTGCCAGCAGTTTAAACCCTAGCATCTACGAGCAGTACTTC. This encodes CASSLNPSIYEQYF.

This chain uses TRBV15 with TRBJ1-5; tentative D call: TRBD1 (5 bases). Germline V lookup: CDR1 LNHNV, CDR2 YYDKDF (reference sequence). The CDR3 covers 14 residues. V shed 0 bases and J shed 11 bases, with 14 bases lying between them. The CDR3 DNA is TGTGCCACCAGCAGAGAGGGCGGGGGAGAGGCCCAGCATTTT. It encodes CATSREGGGEAQHF.

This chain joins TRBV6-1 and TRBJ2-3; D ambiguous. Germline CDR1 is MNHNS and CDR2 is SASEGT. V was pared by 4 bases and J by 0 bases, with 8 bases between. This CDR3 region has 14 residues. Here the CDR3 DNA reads TGTGCCAGCAGTGTTCGGGTTAGCACAGATACGCAGTATTTT. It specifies CASSVRVSTDTQYF.

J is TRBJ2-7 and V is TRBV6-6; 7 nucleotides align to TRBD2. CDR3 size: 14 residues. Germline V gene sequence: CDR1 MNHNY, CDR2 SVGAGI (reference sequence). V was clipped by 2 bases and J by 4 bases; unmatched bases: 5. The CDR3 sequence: CASSYGGRGYEQYF. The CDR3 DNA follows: TGTGCCAGCAGTTACGGGGGGAGGGGATACGAGCAGTACTTC.

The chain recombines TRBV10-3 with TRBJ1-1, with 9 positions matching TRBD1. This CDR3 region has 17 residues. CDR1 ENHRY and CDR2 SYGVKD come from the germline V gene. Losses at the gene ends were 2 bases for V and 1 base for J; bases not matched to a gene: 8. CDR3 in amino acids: CAISEGQGIGSNTEAFF. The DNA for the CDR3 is TGTGCCATCAGTGAGGGACAGGGGATTGGATCGAACACTGAAGCTTTCTTT.

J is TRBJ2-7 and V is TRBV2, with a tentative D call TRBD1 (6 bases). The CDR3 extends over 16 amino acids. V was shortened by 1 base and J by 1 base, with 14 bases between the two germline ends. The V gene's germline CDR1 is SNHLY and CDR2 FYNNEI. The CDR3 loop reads CASSEGRGILSYEQYF. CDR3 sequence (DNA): TGTGCCAGCAGTGAAGGAAGGGGGATTTTGTCCTACGAGCAGTACTTC.

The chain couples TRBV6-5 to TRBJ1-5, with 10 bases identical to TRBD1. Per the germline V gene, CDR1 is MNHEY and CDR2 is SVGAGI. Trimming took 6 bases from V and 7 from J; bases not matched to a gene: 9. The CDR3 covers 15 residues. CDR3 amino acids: CASRSGTGVDQPQHF. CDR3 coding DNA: TGTGCCAGCAGGTCCGGGACAGGGGTGGACCAGCCCCAGCATTTT.

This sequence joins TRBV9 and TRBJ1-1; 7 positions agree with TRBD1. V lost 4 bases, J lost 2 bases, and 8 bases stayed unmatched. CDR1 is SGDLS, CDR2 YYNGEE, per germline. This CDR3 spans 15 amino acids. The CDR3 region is CASSPRRQGNTEAFF. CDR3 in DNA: TGTGCCAGCAGCCCTCGGCGACAGGGTAACACTGAAGCTTTCTTT.

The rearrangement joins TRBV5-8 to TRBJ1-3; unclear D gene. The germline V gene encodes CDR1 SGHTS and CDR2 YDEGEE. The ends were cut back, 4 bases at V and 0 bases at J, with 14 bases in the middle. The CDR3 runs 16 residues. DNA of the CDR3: TGTGCCAGCAGCACCCGACACCAGAGCTCTGGAAACACCATATATTTT. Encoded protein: CASSTRHQSSGNTIYF.

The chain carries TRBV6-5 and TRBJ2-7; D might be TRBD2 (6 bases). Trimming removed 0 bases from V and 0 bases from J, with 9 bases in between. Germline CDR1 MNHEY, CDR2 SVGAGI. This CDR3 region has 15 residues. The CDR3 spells CASSYSGGTSYEQYF. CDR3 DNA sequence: TGTGCCAGCAGTTACTCTGGGGGGACCTCCTACGAGCAGTACTTC.

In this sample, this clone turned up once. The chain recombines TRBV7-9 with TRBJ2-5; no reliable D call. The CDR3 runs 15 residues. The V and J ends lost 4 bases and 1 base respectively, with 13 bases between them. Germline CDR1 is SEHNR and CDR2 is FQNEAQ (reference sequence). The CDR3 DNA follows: TGTGCCAGCAGCTCCCGAGCGACCCTCCAAGAGACCCAGTACTTC. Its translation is CASSSRATLQETQYF.

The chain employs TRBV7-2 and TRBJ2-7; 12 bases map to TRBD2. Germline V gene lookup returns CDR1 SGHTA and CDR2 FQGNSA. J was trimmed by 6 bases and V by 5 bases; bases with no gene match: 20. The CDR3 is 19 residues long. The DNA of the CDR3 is TGTGCCAGCAGCAGACTAGCGGGAGCAGGGCCTAACCTACGGGCCGAGCAGTACTTC. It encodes CASSRLAGAGPNLRAEQYF.

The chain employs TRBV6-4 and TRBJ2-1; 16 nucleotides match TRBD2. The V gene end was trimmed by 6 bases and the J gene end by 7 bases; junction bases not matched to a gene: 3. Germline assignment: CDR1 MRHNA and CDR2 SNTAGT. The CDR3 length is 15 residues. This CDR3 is CASSLGLAGGNEQFF. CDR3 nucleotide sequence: TGTGCCAGCAGCTTGGGACTAGCGGGAGGGAATGAGCAGTTCTTC.

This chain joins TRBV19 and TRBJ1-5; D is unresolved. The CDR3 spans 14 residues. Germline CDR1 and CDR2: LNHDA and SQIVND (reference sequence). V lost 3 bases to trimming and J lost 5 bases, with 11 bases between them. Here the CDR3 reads CASSISRPDQPQHF. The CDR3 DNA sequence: TGTGCCAGTAGTATCAGCAGGCCCGATCAGCCCCAGCATTTT.

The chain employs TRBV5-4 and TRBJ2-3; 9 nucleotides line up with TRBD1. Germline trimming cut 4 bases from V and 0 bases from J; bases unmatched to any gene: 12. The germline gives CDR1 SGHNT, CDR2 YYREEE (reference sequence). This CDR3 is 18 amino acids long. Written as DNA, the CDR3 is TGTGCCAGCAGCGGGAGAACGGACAGGGGATCTAGCACAGATACGCAGTATTTT. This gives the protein CASSGRTDRGSSTDTQYF.